This TCR beta chain was found in a study of vaccination and CD4 T cells after COVID-19. A remark on this clonotype: Its antigen is undetermined.

Treatment defined: roughly nine-day PBMC culture with coronavirus spike peptide pools or control peptides (ViraFEST assay). Trimming at V came to 4 bases and at J to 0 bases, leaving 6 bases not matched to a gene. Germline-derived CDR1 and CDR2 are SEHNR and FQNEAQ (reference sequence). The CDR3 spans 16 residues. The Oncomine TCR Beta short-read assay generated sequence data from the DNA of cultured CD4+ T cells. TCRdb re-called the PCR reads with MiXCR, one entry per CDR3 protein. The sample carries about 20,000 distinct CDR3 sequences, almost 50% recorded once. The source material was CD4+ T cells from blood, cultured in vitro. This chain connects TRBV7-9 to TRBJ2-5, with 9 nucleotides matching TRBD2. This receptor was taken from a human donor who had recovered from COVID-19. In DNA, the CDR3 is TGTGCCAGCAGCTCCGGACTAGCGAGGTACCAAGAGACCCAGTACTTC. Its translation: CASSSGLARYQETQYF. The entire variable domain, with the rest obtained from reference TRBV7-9 and TRBJ2-5, is as follows: DTGVSQNPRHKITKRGQNVTFRCDPISEHNRLYWYRQTLGQGPEFLTYFQNEAQLEKSRLLSDRFSAERPKGSFSTLEIQRTEQGDSAMYLCASSSGLARYQETQYFGPGTRLLVL.